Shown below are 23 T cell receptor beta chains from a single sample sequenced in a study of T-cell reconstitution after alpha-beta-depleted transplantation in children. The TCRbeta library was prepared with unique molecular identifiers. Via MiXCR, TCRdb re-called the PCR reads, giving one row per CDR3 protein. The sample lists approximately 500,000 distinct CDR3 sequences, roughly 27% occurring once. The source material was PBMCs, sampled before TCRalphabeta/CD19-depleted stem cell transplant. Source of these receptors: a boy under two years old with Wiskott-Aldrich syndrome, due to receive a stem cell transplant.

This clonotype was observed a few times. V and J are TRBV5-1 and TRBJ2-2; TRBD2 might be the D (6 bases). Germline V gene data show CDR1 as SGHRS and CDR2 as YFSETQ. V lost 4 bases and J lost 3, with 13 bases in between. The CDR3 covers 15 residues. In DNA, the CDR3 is TGCGCCAGCAGCGGCCGGGACTTATACACCGGGGAGCTGTTTTTT. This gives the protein CASSGRDLYTGELFF.

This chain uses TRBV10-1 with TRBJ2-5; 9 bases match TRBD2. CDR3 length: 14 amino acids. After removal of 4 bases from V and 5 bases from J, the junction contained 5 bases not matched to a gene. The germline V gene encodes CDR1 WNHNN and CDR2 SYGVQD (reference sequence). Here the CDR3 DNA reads TGCGCCAGCAGTGGGATTAGCGGGAGTGAGACCCAGTACTTC. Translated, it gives CASSGISGSETQYF.

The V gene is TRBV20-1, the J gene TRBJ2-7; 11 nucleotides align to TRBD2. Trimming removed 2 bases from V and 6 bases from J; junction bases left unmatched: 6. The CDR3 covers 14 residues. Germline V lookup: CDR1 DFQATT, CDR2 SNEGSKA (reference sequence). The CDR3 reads CSARKGLAVGEQYF. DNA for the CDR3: TGCAGTGCTAGAAAGGGACTAGCGGTCGGCGAGCAGTACTTC.

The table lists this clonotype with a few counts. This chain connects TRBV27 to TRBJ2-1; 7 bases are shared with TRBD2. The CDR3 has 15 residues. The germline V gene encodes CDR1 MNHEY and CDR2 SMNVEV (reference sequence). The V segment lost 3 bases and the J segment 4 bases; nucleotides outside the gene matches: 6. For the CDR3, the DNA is TGTGCCAGCAGTTTCACCCTCGGGGGGTACAATGAGCAGTTCTTC. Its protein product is CASSFTLGGYNEQFF.

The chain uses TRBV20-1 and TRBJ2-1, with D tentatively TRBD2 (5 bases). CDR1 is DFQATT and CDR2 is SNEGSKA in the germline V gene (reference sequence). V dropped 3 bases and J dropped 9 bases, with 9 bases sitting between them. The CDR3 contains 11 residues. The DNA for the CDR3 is TGCAGTGCTAGCCGGGGTAGTGAGCAGTTCTTC. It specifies CSASRGSEQFF.

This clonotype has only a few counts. This CDR3 is CAIRPHGELAGANEQFF. CDR3 nucleotide sequence: TGTGCCATCAGACCCCACGGGGAGCTAGCGGGAGCCAATGAGCAGTTCTTC. The chain employs TRBV10-3 and TRBJ2-1; TRBD2 matches 10 bases. Germline V gives CDR1 ENHRY, CDR2 SYGVKD. The V gene end was trimmed by 6 bases and the J gene end by 6 bases; junction bases not matched to a gene: 14. The CDR3 consists of 17 residues.

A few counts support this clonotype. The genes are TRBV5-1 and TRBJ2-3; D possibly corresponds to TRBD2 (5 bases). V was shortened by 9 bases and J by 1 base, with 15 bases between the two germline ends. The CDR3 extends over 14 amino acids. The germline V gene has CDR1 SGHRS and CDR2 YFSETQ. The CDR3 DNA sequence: TGCGCCACCGCCTGGAGAGCGGGCACAGATACGCAGTATTTT. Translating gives CATAWRAGTDTQYF.

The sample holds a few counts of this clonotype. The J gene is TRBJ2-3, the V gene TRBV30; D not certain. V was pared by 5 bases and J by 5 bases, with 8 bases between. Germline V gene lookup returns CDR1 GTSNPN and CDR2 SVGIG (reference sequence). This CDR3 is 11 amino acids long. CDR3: CAWQWEDTQYF. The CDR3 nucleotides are TGTGCCTGGCAATGGGAAGATACGCAGTATTTT.

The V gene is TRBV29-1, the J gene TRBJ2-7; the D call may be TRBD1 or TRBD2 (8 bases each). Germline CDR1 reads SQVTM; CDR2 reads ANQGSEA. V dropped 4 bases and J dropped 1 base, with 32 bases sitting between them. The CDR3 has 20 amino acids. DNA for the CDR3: TGCAGCGTTGGACAAACTGCACAGGGGGTACGGGAGGGCCGGTCCTACGAGCAGTACTTC. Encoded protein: CSVGQTAQGVREGRSYEQYF.

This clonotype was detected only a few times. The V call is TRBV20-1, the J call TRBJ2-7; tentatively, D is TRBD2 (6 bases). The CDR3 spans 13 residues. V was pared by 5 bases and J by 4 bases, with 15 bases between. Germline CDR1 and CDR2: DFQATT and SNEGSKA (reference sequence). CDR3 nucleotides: TGCAGTGCTTCCAAGACTAGTGGTTACGAGCAGTACTTC. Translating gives CSASKTSGYEQYF.

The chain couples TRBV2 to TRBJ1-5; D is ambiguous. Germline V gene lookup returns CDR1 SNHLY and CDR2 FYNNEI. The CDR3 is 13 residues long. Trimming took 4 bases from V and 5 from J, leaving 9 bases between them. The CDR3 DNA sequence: TGTGCCAGCAGTGGCAACGGCTATCAGCCCCAGCATTTT. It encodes CASSGNGYQPQHF.

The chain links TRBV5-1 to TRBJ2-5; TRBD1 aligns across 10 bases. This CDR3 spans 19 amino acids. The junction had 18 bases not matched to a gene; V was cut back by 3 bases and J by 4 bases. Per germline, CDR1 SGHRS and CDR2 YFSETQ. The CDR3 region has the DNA TGCGCCAGCAGCTACCGGGACAGGGGCTCTGCCGGGAGAAGAGAGACCCAGTACTTC. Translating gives CASSYRDRGSAGRRETQYF.

The CDR3 DNA is TGTGCCAGTAGTCAAGGGTTAAGGAACACTGAAGCTTTCTTT. Translated, it gives CASSQGLRNTEAFF. The chain couples TRBV19 to TRBJ1-1; no reliable D call. The germline gives CDR1 LNHDA, CDR2 SQIVND (reference sequence). The CDR3 spans 14 residues. Between the trimmed V and J ends, which lost 5 bases and 1 base, there was a span of 11 bases.

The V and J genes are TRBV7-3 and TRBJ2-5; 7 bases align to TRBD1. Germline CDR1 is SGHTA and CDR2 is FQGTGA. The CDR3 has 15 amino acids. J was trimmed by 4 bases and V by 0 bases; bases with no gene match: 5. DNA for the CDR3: TGTGCCAGCAGCTTAACCCCGACAGGGTCAGAGACCCAGTACTTC. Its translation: CASSLTPTGSETQYF.

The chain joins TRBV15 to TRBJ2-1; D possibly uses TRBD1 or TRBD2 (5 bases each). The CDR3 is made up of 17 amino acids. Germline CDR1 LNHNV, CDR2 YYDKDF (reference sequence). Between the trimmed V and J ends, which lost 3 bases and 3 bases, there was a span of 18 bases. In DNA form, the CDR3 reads TGTGCCACCAGCAGGGAACTAGGGGCCGCAATCTACAATGAGCAGTTCTTC. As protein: CATSRELGAAIYNEQFF.

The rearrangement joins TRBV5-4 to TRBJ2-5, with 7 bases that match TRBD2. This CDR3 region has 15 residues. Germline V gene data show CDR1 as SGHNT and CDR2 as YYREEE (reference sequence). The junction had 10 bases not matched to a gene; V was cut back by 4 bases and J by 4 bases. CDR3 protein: CASSPGVGEGETQYF. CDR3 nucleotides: TGTGCCAGCAGCCCTGGTGTTGGGGAGGGAGAGACCCAGTACTTC. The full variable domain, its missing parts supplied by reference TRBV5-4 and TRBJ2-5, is ETGVTQSPTHLIKTRGQQVTLRCSSQSGHNTVSWYQQALGQGPQFIFQYYREEENGRGNFPPRFSGLQFPNYSSELNVNALELDDSALYLCASSPGVGEGETQYFGPGTRLLVL.

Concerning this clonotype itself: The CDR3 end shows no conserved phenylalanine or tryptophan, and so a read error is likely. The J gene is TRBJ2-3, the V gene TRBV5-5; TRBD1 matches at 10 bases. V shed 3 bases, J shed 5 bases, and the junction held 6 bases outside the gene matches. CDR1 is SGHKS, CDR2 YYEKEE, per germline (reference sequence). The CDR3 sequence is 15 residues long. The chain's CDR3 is CASSSDRGRLDTQYL. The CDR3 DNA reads TGTGCCAGCAGCTCAGACAGGGGGCGGTTAGATACGCAGTATTTG.

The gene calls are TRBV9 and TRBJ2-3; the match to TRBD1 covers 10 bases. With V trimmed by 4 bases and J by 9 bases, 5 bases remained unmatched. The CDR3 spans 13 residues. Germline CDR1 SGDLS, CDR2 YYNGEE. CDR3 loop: CASSLTGQGTQYF. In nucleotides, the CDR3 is TGTGCCAGCAGCTTAACGGGACAGGGGACGCAGTATTTT.

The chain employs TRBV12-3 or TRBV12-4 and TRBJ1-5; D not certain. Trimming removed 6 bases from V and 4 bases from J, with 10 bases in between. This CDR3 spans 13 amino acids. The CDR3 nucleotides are TGTGCCAGCAGCTTAACCTGGAATCAGCCCCAGCATTTT. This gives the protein CASSLTWNQPQHF.

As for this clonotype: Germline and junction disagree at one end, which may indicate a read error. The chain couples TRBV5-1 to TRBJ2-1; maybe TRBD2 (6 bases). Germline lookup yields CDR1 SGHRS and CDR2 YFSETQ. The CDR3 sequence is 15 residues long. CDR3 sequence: CASSLVQRAYNKQFF. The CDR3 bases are TGCGCCAGCAGCTTGGTACAGCGGGCCTACAATAAGCAGTTCTTC.

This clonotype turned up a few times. As DNA, the CDR3 is TGTGCCAGCACCCCACAGGGGGCCGAAGAAAAACTGTTTTTT. This gives the protein CASTPQGAEEKLFF. The rearrangement uses TRBV18 and TRBJ1-4, with 9 bases identical to TRBD1. Germline V gene sequence: CDR1 KGHSH, CDR2 LQKENI. J gave up 8 bases and V 8 bases, and 9 bases lay outside the gene matches. The CDR3 runs to 14 residues.

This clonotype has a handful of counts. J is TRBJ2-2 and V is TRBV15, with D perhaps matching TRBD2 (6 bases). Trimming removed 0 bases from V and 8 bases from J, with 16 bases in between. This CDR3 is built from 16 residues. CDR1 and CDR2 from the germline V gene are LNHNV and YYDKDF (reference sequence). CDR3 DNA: TGTGCCACCAGCAGAGACCCCGGGGACGGGAGAGGGGAGCTGTTTTTT. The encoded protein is CATSRDPGDGRGELFF.

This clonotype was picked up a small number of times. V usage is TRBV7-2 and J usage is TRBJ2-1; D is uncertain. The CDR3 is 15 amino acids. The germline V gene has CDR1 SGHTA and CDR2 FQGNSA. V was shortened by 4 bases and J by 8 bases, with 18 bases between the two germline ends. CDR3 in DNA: TGTGCCAGCAGCTCAACCTCCGACTCGGTATATGAGCAGTTCTTC. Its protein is CASSSTSDSVYEQFF. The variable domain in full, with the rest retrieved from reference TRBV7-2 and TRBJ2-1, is GAGVSQSPSNKVTEKGKDVELRCDPISGHTALYWYRQSLGQGLEFLIYFQGNSAPDKSGLPSDRFSAERTGGSVSTLTIQRTQQEDSAVYLCASSSTSDSVYEQFFGPGTRLTVL.